The 29 T cell receptor beta chains in this list originate from one sample, sequenced in a study of cytomegalovirus exposure and HLA in healthy donors. Researchers ran the PCR with 60 Vbeta and 13 Jbeta primers. The protocol was immunoSEQ multiplex PCR, while the TCRdb copy is restricted to in-frame clones and leaves out a portion. This sample has 160,000 or so clones, with about 80% found just once. The sequencing sample was made of PBMCs. The receptors derive from a man under 40 in good health and CMV-seronegative.

The V and J genes are TRBV7-6 and TRBJ2-5; 8 bases map to TRBD2. V lost 3 bases to trimming and J lost 3 bases; unmatched junction nucleotides: 0. Per the germline V gene, CDR1 is SGHVS and CDR2 is FNYEAQ. The CDR3 spans 13 residues. The CDR3 bases are TGTGCCAGCAGCTTTAGCGGGGAAGAGACCCAGTACTTC. Its protein product is CASSFSGEETQYF.

This clone was counted once. The V gene is TRBV2, the J gene TRBJ2-7, with 10 bases matching TRBD2. The CDR3 totals 15 residues. V gave up 4 bases and J gave up 6 bases; unmatched junction bases: 9. Looked up from germline, CDR1 is SNHLY and CDR2 is FYNNEI. The CDR3 sequence is CASSGVGLAVPEQYF. CDR3 nucleotide sequence: TGTGCCAGCAGTGGCGTTGGACTAGCGGTGCCCGAGCAGTACTTC.

CDR3 bases: TGCGCCAGCAGCTTAATTAGCGGGATCGGCGACGAGCAGTACTTC. It encodes CASSLISGIGDEQYF. The chain uses TRBV5-1 and TRBJ2-7, with 8 positions matching TRBD2. The V segment lost 2 bases and the J segment 5 bases; nucleotides outside the gene matches: 9. This CDR3 is built from 15 residues. Germline assignment: CDR1 SGHRS and CDR2 YFSETQ.

CDR3 protein: CATALWGGSSYEQYF. CDR3 DNA: TGTGCCACCGCCTTATGGGGGGGTAGCTCCTACGAGCAGTACTTC. The V gene is TRBV28, the J gene TRBJ2-7; 7 nucleotides line up with TRBD2. The J segment lost 0 bases and the V segment lost 10 bases, leaving 12 bases of the junction unmatched. Germline CDR1 and CDR2: MDHEN and SYDVKM. This CDR3 has 15 amino acids.

The rearrangement joins TRBV30 to TRBJ1-6; possibly TRBD1 for D (5 bases). V lost 3 bases to trimming and J lost 9 bases, with 15 bases between them. Germline V gene sequence: CDR1 GTSNPN, CDR2 SVGIG (reference sequence). This CDR3 contains 14 residues. As DNA, the CDR3 is TGTGCCTGGAGGGGAGGGACTATATTTTCACCCCTCCACTTT. Translation: CAWRGGTIFSPLHF.

The chain links TRBV30 to TRBJ1-2; TRBD1 agrees at 12 bases. From germline, CDR1 is GTSNPN and CDR2 SVGIG (reference sequence). The V gene end was trimmed by 2 bases and the J gene end by 8 bases; junction bases not matched to a gene: 3. This CDR3 region has 13 residues. CDR3 sequence reads: CAWSPGQGAGYTF. CDR3 in DNA: TGTGCCTGGAGTCCGGGACAGGGGGCAGGCTACACCTTC.

V is TRBV28 and J is TRBJ1-2, with 7 bases identical to TRBD1. Germline CDR1 and CDR2: MDHEN and SYDVKM. CDR3 length: 12 amino acids. Trimming removed 6 bases from V and 7 bases from J; junction bases left unmatched: 5. This chain's CDR3 is CASRQGLRGYTF. The CDR3 DNA follows: TGTGCCAGCAGACAGGGGTTGCGTGGCTACACCTTC.

The V gene is TRBV13, the J gene TRBJ2-7, with D perhaps matching TRBD2 (6 bases). Trimming removed 3 bases from V and 6 bases from J, with 18 bases in between. Germline values: CDR1 PRHDT, CDR2 FYEKMQ (reference sequence). The CDR3 covers 15 residues. DNA of the CDR3: TGTGCCAGCAGCTTGGGACTCCCAAGTTCAGGCGAGCAGTACTTC. Its translation: CASSLGLPSSGEQYF.

The chain joins TRBV6-5 to TRBJ2-1, with TRBD2 matching over 8 bases. The V segment lost 3 bases and the J segment 5 bases; nucleotides outside the gene matches: 9. CDR1 is MNHEY and CDR2 is SVGAGI in the germline V gene. This CDR3 spans 16 amino acids. The CDR3 DNA follows: TGTGCCAGCAGTTATCAAAGCGGGAGAAGGCACAATGAGCAGTTCTTC. Amino acid sequence: CASSYQSGRRHNEQFF.

This clone appeared a few times. The V and J genes are TRBV5-6 and TRBJ2-1; D gene ambiguous. V gave up 1 base and J gave up 5 bases, with 10 bases separating them. Germline assignment: CDR1 SGHDT and CDR2 YYEEEE. This CDR3 contains 14 residues. The CDR3, as DNA: TGTGCCAGCAGCTTGATTGGGCCAAACAATGAGCAGTTCTTC. It yields the protein CASSLIGPNNEQFF.

J is TRBJ1-2 and V is TRBV2; no clear D. There are 15 residues in the CDR3. The germline V gene encodes CDR1 SNHLY and CDR2 FYNNEI. Trimming took 0 bases from V and 4 from J, leaving 12 bases between them. CDR3: CASSEAEMSSYGYTF. The CDR3 DNA reads as TGTGCCAGCAGTGAAGCTGAGATGAGTTCCTATGGCTACACCTTC.

This chain links TRBV30 with TRBJ2-1, with 10 bases matching TRBD2. V shed 2 bases and J 4 bases; nucleotides not matched to a gene: 2. Germline-derived CDR1 and CDR2 are GTSNPN and SVGIG (reference sequence). The CDR3 has 14 amino acids. The CDR3 nucleotides are TGTGCCTGGAGTTCTAGCGGGGGTTACAATGAGCAGTTCTTC. Protein: CAWSSSGGYNEQFF.

On this clone itself: In the same sample, other DNA sequences code for this CDR3. This sequence joins TRBV11-2 and TRBJ2-7; TRBD1 might be the D (6 bases). Trimming cost V 3 bases and J 0 bases, with 12 bases left between them. Germline CDR1 and CDR2: SGHAT and FQNNGV. The CDR3 totals 15 residues. The CDR3 loop reads CASSFTGRPSYEQYF. CDR3 in DNA: TGTGCCAGCAGCTTTACAGGGCGACCCTCCTACGAGCAGTACTTC. Full variable domain (rest looked up from reference TRBV11-2 and TRBJ2-7): EAGVAQSPRYKIIEKRQSVAFWCNPISGHATLYWYQQILGQGPKLLIQFQNNGVVDDSQLPKDRFSAERLKGVDSTLKIQPAKLEDSAVYLCASSFTGRPSYEQYFGPGTRLTVT.

This chain links TRBV7-2 with TRBJ1-5; D gene ambiguous. The CDR3 loop spans 14 amino acids. Trimming removed 5 bases at V and 0 bases at J, with 8 bases between. Germline lookup yields CDR1 SGHTA and CDR2 FQGNSA. CDR3 sequence reads: CASSPRVSNQPQHF. The CDR3 DNA sequence: TGTGCCAGCAGCCCACGGGTTAGCAATCAGCCCCAGCATTTT.

The J gene is TRBJ2-5, the V gene TRBV27; 7 bases line up with TRBD2. There are 14 residues in the CDR3. From germline, CDR1 is MNHEY and CDR2 SMNVEV (reference sequence). J was trimmed by 2 bases and V by 5 bases; bases with no gene match: 5. In nucleotides, the CDR3 is TGTGCCAGCAGTCTCGGGGGAGGGCAAGAGACCCAGTACTTC. It translates to CASSLGGGQETQYF.

The chain combines TRBV5-1 with TRBJ2-1; D perhaps matches TRBD2 (5 bases). The CDR3 is made up of 13 amino acids. Trimming cost V 2 bases and J 7 bases, with 10 bases left between them. CDR1 is SGHRS, CDR2 YFSETQ, per germline. The CDR3 reads CASSFSSKNEQFF. The CDR3 region has the DNA TGCGCCAGCAGCTTCTCTAGCAAGAATGAGCAGTTCTTC.

The CDR3 loop reads CASSFLAVLYGYTF. CDR3 nucleotides: TGTGCCAGCAGCTTTCTTGCGGTTCTCTATGGCTACACCTTC. The genes are TRBV7-9 and TRBJ1-2; no clear D gene. CDR1 and CDR2 from the germline V gene are SEHNR and FQNEAQ (reference sequence). Trimming removed 3 bases from V and 4 bases from J, with 12 bases in between. The CDR3 consists of 14 residues.

This clone has a handful of counts. V is TRBV5-1 and J is TRBJ2-5; TRBD1 matches 9 bases. J gave up 3 bases and V 6 bases, and 12 bases lay outside the gene matches. This CDR3 has 16 residues. From germline, CDR1 is SGHRS and CDR2 YFSETQ. This CDR3 is CASTSGDRAVKETQYF. The DNA for the CDR3 is TGCGCCAGCACCTCGGGGGACAGGGCTGTAAAAGAGACCCAGTACTTC.

The chain couples TRBV9 to TRBJ2-3; 12 bases are a match to TRBD2. This CDR3 region has 16 residues. Per germline, CDR1 SGDLS and CDR2 YYNGEE. The trim removed 4 bases at V and 6 bases at J, leaving 9 bases unmatched. CDR3 residues: CASSLRTSGIADTQYF. In DNA, the CDR3 is TGTGCCAGCAGCCTTCGGACTAGCGGGATAGCGGATACGCAGTATTTT.

The J gene is TRBJ2-1, the V gene TRBV27, with TRBD2 identical over 7 bases. Germline V gene sequence: CDR1 MNHEY, CDR2 SMNVEV (reference sequence). The J segment lost 5 bases and the V segment lost 3 bases, leaving 4 bases of the junction unmatched. The CDR3 length is 14 residues. The CDR3 DNA is TGTGCCAGCAGTTTCGGGACTACTCACAATGAGCAGTTCTTC. Amino acids: CASSFGTTHNEQFF.

The chain recombines TRBV19 with TRBJ2-2; 11 bases agree with TRBD2. Per germline, CDR1 LNHDA and CDR2 SQIVND (reference sequence). Trimming cost V 6 bases and J 4 bases; bases outside gene matches: 4. This CDR3 is 15 amino acids long. CDR3 DNA sequence: TGTGCCAGTAGCCTAGCGGGGGGAGGCACCGGGGAGCTGTTTTTT. Its protein product is CASSLAGGGTGELFF. The whole variable domain, remainder taken from reference TRBV19 and TRBJ2-2, is DGGITQSPKYLFRKEGQNVTLSCEQNLNHDAMYWYRQDPGQGLRLIYYSQIVNDFQKGDIAEGYSVSREKKESFPLTVTSAQKNPTAFYLCASSLAGGGTGELFFGEGSRLTVL.

This sequence joins TRBV28 and TRBJ2-7, with D uncertain. Trimming removed 5 bases from V and 0 bases from J, with 14 bases in between. CDR3 length: 15 amino acids. The V gene's germline CDR1 is MDHEN and CDR2 SYDVKM. CDR3 sequence reads: CASSLMSLNSYEQYF. Here the CDR3 DNA reads TGTGCCAGCAGTCTTATGTCTTTAAACTCCTACGAGCAGTACTTC. Complete variable domain (other parts from reference TRBV28 and TRBJ2-7): DVKVTQSSRYLVKRTGEKVFLECVQDMDHENMFWYRQDPGLGLRLIYFSYDVKMKEKGDIPEGYSVSREKKERFSLILESASTNQTSMYLCASSLMSLNSYEQYFGPGTRLTVT.

The genes are TRBV18 and TRBJ2-7, with a weak D call TRBD1 (5 bases). The CDR3 consists of 15 residues. Germline V gives CDR1 KGHSH, CDR2 LQKENI. Trimming removed 3 bases at V and 1 base at J, with 13 bases between. CDR3 nucleotides: TGTGCCAGCTCACCTGTGACAGTCCGATCCTACGAGCAGTACTTC. It translates to CASSPVTVRSYEQYF. The full variable domain, in which reference TRBV18 and TRBJ2-7 provide the parts outside the CDR3, is NAGVMQNPRHLVRRRGQEARLRCSPMKGHSHVYWYRQLPEEGLKFMVYLQKENIIDESGMPKERFSAEFPKEGPSILRIQQVVRGDSAAYFCASSPVTVRSYEQYFGPGTRLTVT.

This rearrangement joins TRBV9 to TRBJ2-2; the match to TRBD2 covers 7 bases. J lost 2 bases, V lost 2 bases, and 3 bases had no gene match. CDR3 size: 15 residues. CDR1 SGDLS and CDR2 YYNGEE come from the germline V gene. CDR3 in amino acids: CASSVSGANTGELFF. DNA for the CDR3: TGTGCCAGCAGCGTCAGCGGGGCTAACACCGGGGAGCTGTTTTTT.

This clone was detected once. The rearrangement uses TRBV7-2 and TRBJ2-1; 9 nucleotides match TRBD2. Germline CDR1 reads SGHTA; CDR2 reads FQGNSA. This CDR3 is built from 15 residues. Trimming removed 3 bases from V and 4 bases from J; junction bases left unmatched: 4. The CDR3 DNA sequence: TGTGCCAGCAGCTTCCAGCGGGGGGTTTACAATGAGCAGTTCTTC. It encodes CASSFQRGVYNEQFF.

The rearrangement joins TRBV28 to TRBJ2-7; D unclear. The germline gives CDR1 MDHEN, CDR2 SYDVKM. Deletions cut 6 bases from V and 4 bases from J, with 13 bases between. The CDR3 has 13 amino acids. The CDR3 sequence: CASSPPSHYEQYF. The CDR3 DNA reads as TGTGCCAGCAGCCCACCAAGCCATTACGAGCAGTACTTC.

The chain combines TRBV13 with TRBJ2-7; 14 bases agree with TRBD2. This CDR3 spans 15 amino acids. Trimming cost V 5 bases and J 3 bases; bases outside gene matches: 3. Per germline, CDR1 PRHDT and CDR2 FYEKMQ (reference sequence). CDR3 coding DNA: TGTGCCAGCAGCCCCGGGACTAGCGGGAGCTACGAGCAGTACTTC. Translating gives CASSPGTSGSYEQYF.

A single count supports this clone. The rearrangement links TRBV28 to TRBJ1-2; D is perhaps TRBD1 (5 bases). CDR1 is MDHEN and CDR2 is SYDVKM in the germline V gene. V was clipped by 6 bases and J by 4 bases, with 15 bases between them. The CDR3 has 14 amino acids. CDR3 protein: CASRIQAKSYGYTF. Here the CDR3 DNA reads TGTGCCAGCAGAATACAGGCCAAATCCTATGGCTACACCTTC.

V gene TRBV6-5 combines with J gene TRBJ2-5; TRBD2 matches at 8 bases. The CDR3 extends over 16 amino acids. The trim removed 0 bases at V and 4 bases at J, leaving 7 bases unmatched. The germline V gene has CDR1 MNHEY and CDR2 SVGAGI. As DNA, the CDR3 is TGTGCCAGCAGTTACTCTTTCATGGCGGGGGGAGAGACCCAGTACTTC. Translation gives CASSYSFMAGGETQYF.